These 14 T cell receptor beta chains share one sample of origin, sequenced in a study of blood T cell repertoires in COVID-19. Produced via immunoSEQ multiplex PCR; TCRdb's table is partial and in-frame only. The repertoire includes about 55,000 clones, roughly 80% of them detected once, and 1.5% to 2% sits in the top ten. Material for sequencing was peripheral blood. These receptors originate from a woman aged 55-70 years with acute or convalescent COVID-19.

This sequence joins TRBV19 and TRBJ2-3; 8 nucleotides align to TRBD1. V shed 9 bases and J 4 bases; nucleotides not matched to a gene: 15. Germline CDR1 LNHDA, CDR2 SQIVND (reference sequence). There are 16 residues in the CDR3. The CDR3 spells CARGPPGQVRADTQYF. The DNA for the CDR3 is TGTGCCAGGGGTCCTCCGGGACAGGTTAGGGCAGATACGCAGTATTTT.

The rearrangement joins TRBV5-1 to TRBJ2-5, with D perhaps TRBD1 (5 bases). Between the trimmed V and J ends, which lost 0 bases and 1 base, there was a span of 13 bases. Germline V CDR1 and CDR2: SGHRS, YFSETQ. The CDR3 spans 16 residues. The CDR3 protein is CASSLGGRVVQETQYF. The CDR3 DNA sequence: TGCGCCAGCAGCTTGGGGGGCAGGGTAGTCCAAGAGACCCAGTACTTC.

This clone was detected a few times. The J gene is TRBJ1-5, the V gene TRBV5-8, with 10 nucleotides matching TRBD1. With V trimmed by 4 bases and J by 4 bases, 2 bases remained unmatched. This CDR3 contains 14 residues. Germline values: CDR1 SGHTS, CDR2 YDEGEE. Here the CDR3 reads CASSPDRGNQPQHF. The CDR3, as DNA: TGTGCCAGCAGCCCGGACAGGGGGAATCAGCCCCAGCATTTT. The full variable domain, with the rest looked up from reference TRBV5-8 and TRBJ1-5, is EAGVTQSPTHLIKTRGQQATLRCSPISGHTSVYWYQQALGLGLQFLLWYDEGEERNRGNFPPRFSGRQFPNYSSELNVNALELEDSALYLCASSPDRGNQPQHFGDGTRLSIL.

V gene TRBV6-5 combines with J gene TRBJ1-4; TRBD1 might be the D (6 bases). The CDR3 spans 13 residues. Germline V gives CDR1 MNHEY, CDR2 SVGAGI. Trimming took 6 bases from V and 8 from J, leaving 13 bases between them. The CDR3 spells CASSHRAEEKLFF. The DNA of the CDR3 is TGTGCCAGCAGCCACAGGGCAGAGGAAAAACTGTTTTTT.

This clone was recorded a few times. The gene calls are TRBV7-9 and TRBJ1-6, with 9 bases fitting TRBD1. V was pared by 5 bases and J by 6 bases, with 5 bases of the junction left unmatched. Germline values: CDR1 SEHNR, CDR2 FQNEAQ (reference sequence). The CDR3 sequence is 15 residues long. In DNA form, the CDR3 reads TGTGCCAGCAGCGACGGACAGGGGATTAATTCACCCCTCCACTTT. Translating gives CASSDGQGINSPLHF.

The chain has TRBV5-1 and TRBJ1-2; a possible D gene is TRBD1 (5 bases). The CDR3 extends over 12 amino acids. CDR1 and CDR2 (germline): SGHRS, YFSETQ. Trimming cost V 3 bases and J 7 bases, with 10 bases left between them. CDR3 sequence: CASSSDQGGYTF. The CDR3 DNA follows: TGCGCCAGCAGCTCGGACCAGGGTGGCTACACCTTC.

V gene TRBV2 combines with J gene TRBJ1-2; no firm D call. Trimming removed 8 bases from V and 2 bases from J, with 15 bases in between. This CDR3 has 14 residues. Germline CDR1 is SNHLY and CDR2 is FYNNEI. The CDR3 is CASCTRGPNYGYTF. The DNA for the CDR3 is TGTGCCAGCTGTACCAGAGGCCCCAACTATGGCTACACCTTC.

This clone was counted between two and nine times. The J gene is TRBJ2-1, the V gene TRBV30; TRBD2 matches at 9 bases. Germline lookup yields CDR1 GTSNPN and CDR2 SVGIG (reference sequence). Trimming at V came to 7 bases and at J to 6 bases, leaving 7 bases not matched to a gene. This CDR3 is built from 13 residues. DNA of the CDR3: TGTGCCTTAGCGGGAGCTATTGTCAATGAGCAGTTCTTC. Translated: CALAGAIVNEQFF.

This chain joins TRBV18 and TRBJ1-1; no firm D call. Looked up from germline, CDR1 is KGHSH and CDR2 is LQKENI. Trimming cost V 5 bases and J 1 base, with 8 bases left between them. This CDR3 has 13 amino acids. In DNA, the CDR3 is TGTGCCAGCTCAGGAGCGGGGAACACTGAAGCTTTCTTT. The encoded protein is CASSGAGNTEAFF.

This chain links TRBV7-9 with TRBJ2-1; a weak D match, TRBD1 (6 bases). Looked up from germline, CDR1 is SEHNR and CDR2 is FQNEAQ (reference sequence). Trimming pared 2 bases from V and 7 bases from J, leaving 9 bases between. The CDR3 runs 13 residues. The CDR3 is CASSLLGQNEQFF. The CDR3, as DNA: TGTGCCAGCAGCTTATTAGGACAGAATGAGCAGTTCTTC.

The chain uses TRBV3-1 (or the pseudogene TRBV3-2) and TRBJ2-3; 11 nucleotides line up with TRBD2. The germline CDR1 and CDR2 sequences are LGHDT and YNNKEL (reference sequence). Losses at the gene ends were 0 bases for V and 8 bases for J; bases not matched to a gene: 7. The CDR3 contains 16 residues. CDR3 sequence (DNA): TGTGCCAGCAGCCAAGATCTTGTTCTAGCGGGGGGTACGCAGTATTTT. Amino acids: CASSQDLVLAGGTQYF.

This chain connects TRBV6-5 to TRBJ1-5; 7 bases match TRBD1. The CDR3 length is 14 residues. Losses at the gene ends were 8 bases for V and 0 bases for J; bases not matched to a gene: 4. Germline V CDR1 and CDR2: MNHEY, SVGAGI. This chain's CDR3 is CASRDRHSNQPQHF. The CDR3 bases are TGTGCCAGCCGGGACAGACATAGCAATCAGCCCCAGCATTTT.

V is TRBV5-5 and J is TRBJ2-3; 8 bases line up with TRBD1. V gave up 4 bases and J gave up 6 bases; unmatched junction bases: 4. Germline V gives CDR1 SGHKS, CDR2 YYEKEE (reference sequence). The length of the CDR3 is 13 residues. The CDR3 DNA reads TGTGCCAGCAGCCCTTGGACAGGGGATACGCAGTATTTT. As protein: CASSPWTGDTQYF.

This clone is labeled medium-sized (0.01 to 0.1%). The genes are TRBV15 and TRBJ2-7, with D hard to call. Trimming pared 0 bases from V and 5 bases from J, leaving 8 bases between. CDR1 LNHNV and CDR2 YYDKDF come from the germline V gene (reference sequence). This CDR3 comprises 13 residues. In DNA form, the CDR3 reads TGTGCCACCAGCAGAGACAGGTATGACGAGCAGTACTTC. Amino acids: CATSRDRYDEQYF.